The next 15 T cell receptor beta chains were all read from a single sample in a study of blood T cell repertoires in COVID-19 (dated by TCRdb to the early 2020s). Library generation was performed with the immunoSEQ multiplex PCR assay. As stored in TCRdb, this immuneACCESS dataset retains in-frame rearrangements with V and J assigned. A fraction of the clones does not appear; measured against another copy, unresolved V genes explain less than half of the discrepancy, and the remainder lacks a known reason. Present in this sample are approximately 300,000 clones, 92% of which were seen just once. About 18% of the sample is in the top ten clones. Sequencing used PBMCs or T cells enriched from blood (not recorded which). The receptors derive from a woman in her 30s who had recovered from COVID-19.

V is TRBV27 and J is TRBJ2-3; TRBD2 might be the D (6 bases). Trimming took off 4 bases at V and 4 bases at J, with 12 bases between the two ends. The CDR3 is 14 residues long. Germline-derived CDR1 and CDR2 are MNHEY and SMNVEV (reference sequence). CDR3 in amino acids: CASSSGLRPDTQYF. The CDR3 DNA is TGTGCCAGCAGTTCGGGACTCCGGCCAGATACGCAGTATTTT.

The chain couples TRBV28 to TRBJ1-2, with D unresolved. Germline V lookup: CDR1 MDHEN, CDR2 SYDVKM. Trimming shortened V by 6 bases and J by 0 bases, and 11 bases separated the two germline ends. The CDR3 covers 14 residues. This CDR3 is CASSRYKANYGYTF. The CDR3 nucleotides are TGTGCCAGCAGCAGGTACAAAGCTAACTATGGCTACACCTTC.

The CDR3 sequence is CASSVEGIGETQYF. The CDR3 DNA is TGTGCCAGCAGCGTAGAGGGGATAGGGGAGACCCAGTACTTC. The gene calls are TRBV9 and TRBJ2-5; maybe TRBD1 (5 bases). Germline lookup yields CDR1 SGDLS and CDR2 YYNGEE. V dropped 0 bases and J dropped 5 bases, with 11 bases sitting between them. This CDR3 spans 14 amino acids.

This chain joins TRBV20-1 and TRBJ1-1; D is unclear. Germline CDR1 is DFQATT and CDR2 is SNEGSKA (reference sequence). The CDR3 consists of 11 residues. V gave up 7 bases and J gave up 6 bases, with 12 bases separating them. In DNA, the CDR3 is TGCAGTGGTACGGAGGGTCCTGAAGCTTTCTTT. Its protein product is CSGTEGPEAFF.

This clone was detected once. The chain combines TRBV28 with TRBJ2-1; TRBD2 agrees at 14 bases. J was trimmed by 11 bases and V by 6 bases; bases with no gene match: 12. The length of the CDR3 is 16 residues. CDR1 MDHEN and CDR2 SYDVKM come from the germline V gene. The DNA of the CDR3 is TGTGCCAGCAGATCTTCGGGACTAGCGGGGGTGCAGAAGCAGTTCTTC. Protein sequence: CASRSSGLAGVQKQFF.

This clone appeared a single time. The chain is built from TRBV7-2 and TRBJ1-1, with D possibly TRBD1 on 5 matching bases. In germline, CDR1 is SGHTA, CDR2 FQGNSA. V was shortened by 5 bases and J by 0 bases, with 13 bases between the two germline ends. CDR3 length: 15 residues. The CDR3 protein is CASSQGPSLNTEAFF. The CDR3 DNA reads as TGTGCCAGCAGCCAGGGTCCCTCACTGAACACTGAAGCTTTCTTT.

The sample holds one count of this clone. This chain joins TRBV30 and TRBJ2-7; the D gene is possibly TRBD2 (5 bases). The germline V gene encodes CDR1 GTSNPN and CDR2 SVGIG (reference sequence). This CDR3 has 17 amino acids. Trimming removed 1 base from V and 7 bases from J, with 26 bases in between. CDR3 loop: CAWSARGLTLSLGEQYF. CDR3 bases: TGTGCCTGGAGTGCCCGAGGGCTAACCCTATCCTTGGGGGAGCAGTACTTC.

The CDR3 nucleotides are TGTGCCAGCAGACCTAACCGACAGTCGAACACTGAAGCTTTCTTT. This encodes CASRPNRQSNTEAFF. The chain couples TRBV7-9 to TRBJ1-1; tentative D call: TRBD1 (5 bases). This CDR3 comprises 15 residues. V gave up 6 bases and J gave up 1 base, with 15 bases separating them. From germline, CDR1 is SEHNR and CDR2 FQNEAQ (reference sequence).

The rearrangement uses TRBV1 and TRBJ2-2; the table's D gene call, TRBD2, was not cross checked with the DNA. TRBV1 is a documented pseudogene. The CDR3 contains 17 residues. The CDR3 DNA sequence: TGCACCAGCAGCCAAGAGCGAGCGGGGGGGAACACCGGGGAGCTGTTTTTT. This codes for CTSSQERAGGNTGELFF.

The sample holds a few counts of this clone. This chain uses TRBV7-2 with TRBJ2-3; perhaps TRBD2 as D (6 bases). V was clipped by 1 base and J by 5 bases, with 13 bases between them. Looked up from germline, CDR1 is SGHTA and CDR2 is FQGNSA. This CDR3 is built from 15 residues. CDR3 DNA sequence: TGTGCCAGCAGCTTAGAGGTTCTAGCGAAAGATACGCAGTATTTT. Translation gives CASSLEVLAKDTQYF. The whole variable domain, filled in from reference TRBV7-2 and TRBJ2-3, reads GAGVSQSPSNKVTEKGKDVELRCDPISGHTALYWYRQSLGQGLEFLIYFQGNSAPDKSGLPSDRFSAERTGGSVSTLTIQRTQQEDSAVYLCASSLEVLAKDTQYFGPGTRLTVL.

This clone was observed a handful of times. V and J are TRBV2 and TRBJ1-5, with a possible D match to TRBD1 (5 bases). This CDR3 contains 14 residues. The V gene's germline CDR1 is SNHLY and CDR2 FYNNEI. Trimming pared 7 bases from V and 6 bases from J, leaving 16 bases between. CDR3 amino acids: CASKQEFGGQPQHF. The DNA of the CDR3 is TGTGCCAGCAAACAGGAGTTCGGGGGTCAGCCCCAGCATTTT.

As concerns this clone: The junction does not match germline at one end; this may be a read error. V and J are TRBV7-7 and TRBJ2-2, with D uncertain. CDR1 and CDR2 from the germline V gene are SSHAT and FNYEAQ (reference sequence). The CDR3 covers 14 residues. The CDR3 spells CASSLGLNTGELFF. CDR3 DNA sequence: TGTGCTAGCAGCTTAGGGCTGAACACCGGGGAGCTGTTTTTT.

This clone was seen a single time. Here the CDR3 reads CASSQLNYGYTF. Here the CDR3 DNA reads TGTGCCAGCAGTCAACTTAACTATGGCTACACCTTC. This chain connects TRBV6-5 to TRBJ1-2, with unresolved D. Germline lookup yields CDR1 MNHEY and CDR2 SVGAGI. The CDR3 contains 12 residues. Trimming shortened V by 5 bases and J by 1 base, and 5 bases separated the two germline ends.

V usage is TRBV7-2 and J usage is TRBJ2-1; the D gene is possibly TRBD1 (5 bases). Per the germline V gene, CDR1 is SGHTA and CDR2 is FQGNSA. The germline V and J ends were trimmed by 5 bases and 7 bases, with 12 bases remaining between them. This CDR3 contains 13 residues. The CDR3 DNA follows: TGTGCCAGCAGCCCTACCCAGGGTAATGAGCAGTTCTTC. It yields the protein CASSPTQGNEQFF.

The V and J genes are TRBV4-1 and TRBJ2-7; 9 bases are a match to TRBD1. In germline, CDR1 is MGHRA, CDR2 YSYEKL. This CDR3 region has 15 residues. V was clipped by 4 bases and J by 4 bases; unmatched bases: 8. Written as DNA, the CDR3 is TGCGCCAGCAGCCCTGTTGGGACAGGGAATTACGAGCAGTACTTC. Residues: CASSPVGTGNYEQYF.